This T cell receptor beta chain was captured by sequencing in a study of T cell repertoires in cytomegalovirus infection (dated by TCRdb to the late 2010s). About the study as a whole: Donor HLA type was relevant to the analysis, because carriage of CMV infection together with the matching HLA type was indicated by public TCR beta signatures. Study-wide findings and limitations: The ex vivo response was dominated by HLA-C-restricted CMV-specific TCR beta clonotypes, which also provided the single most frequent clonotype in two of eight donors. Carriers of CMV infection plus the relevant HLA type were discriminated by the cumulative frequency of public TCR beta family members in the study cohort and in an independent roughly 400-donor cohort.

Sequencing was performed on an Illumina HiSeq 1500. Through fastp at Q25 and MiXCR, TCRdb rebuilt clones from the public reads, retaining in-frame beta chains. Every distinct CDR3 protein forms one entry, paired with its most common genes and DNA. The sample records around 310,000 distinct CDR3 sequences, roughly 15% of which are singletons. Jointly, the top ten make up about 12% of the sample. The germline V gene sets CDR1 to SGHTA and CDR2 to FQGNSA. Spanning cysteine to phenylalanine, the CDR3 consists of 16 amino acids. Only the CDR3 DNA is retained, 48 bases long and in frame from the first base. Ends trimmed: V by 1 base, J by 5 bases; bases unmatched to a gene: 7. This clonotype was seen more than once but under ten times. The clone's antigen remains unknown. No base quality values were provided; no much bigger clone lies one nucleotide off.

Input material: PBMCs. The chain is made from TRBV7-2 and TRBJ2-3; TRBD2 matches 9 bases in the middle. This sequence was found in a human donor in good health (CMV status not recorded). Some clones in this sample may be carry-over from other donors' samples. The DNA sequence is TGTGCCAGCAGCTTAGTTGGCGGGGGGGGGATAGATACGCAGTATTTT. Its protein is CASSLVGGGGIDTQYF.